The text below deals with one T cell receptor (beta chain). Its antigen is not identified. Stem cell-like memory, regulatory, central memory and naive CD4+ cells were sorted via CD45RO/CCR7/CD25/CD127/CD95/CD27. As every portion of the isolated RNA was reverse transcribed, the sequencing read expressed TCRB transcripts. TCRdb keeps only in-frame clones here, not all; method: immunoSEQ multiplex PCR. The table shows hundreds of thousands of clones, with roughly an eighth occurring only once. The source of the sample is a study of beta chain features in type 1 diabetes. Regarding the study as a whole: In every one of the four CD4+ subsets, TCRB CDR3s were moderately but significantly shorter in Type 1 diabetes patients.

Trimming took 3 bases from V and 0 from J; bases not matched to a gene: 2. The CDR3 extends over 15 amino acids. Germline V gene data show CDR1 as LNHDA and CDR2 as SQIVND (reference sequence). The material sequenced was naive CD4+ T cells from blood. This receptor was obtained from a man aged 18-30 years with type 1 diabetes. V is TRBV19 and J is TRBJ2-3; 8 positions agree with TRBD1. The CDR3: CASSIRGRSTDTQYF. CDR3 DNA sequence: TGTGCCAGTAGTATCAGGGGGCGAAGCACAGATACGCAGTATTTT.